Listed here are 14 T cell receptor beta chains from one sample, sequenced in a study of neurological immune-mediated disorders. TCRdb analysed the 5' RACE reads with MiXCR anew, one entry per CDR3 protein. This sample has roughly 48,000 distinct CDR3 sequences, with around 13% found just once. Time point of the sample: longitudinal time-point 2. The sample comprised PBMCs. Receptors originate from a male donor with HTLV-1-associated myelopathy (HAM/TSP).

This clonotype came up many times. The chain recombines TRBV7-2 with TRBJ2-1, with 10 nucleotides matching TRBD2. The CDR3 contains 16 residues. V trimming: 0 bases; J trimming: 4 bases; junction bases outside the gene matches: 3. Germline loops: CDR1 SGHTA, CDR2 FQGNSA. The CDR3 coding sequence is TGTGCCAGCAGCTTAGCGCGGACTAGCGGTTACAATGAGCAGTTCTTC. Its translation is CASSLARTSGYNEQFF.

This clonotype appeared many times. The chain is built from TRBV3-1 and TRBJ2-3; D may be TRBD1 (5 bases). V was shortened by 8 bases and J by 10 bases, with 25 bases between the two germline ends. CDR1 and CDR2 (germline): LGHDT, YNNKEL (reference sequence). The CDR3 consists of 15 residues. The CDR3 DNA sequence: TGTGCCAGCGGAACGGCAGGGCCCCCCCAGTATTCGCAGTATTTT. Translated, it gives CASGTAGPPQYSQYF.

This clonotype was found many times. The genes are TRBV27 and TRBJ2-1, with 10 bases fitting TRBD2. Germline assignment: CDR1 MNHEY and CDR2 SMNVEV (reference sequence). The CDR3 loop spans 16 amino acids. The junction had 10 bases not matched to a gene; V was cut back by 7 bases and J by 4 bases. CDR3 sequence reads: CASNPAGGQGYNEQFF. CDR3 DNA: TGTGCCAGCAACCCAGCGGGGGGGCAAGGGTACAATGAGCAGTTCTTC.

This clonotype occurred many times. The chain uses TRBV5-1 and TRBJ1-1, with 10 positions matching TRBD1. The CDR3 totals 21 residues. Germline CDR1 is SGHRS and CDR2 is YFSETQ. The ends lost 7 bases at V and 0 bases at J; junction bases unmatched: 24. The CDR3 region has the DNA TGCGCCAGCGGGAATCGAGTCTTTGGCCGGGACAGGGGATATATGAACACTGAAGCTTTCTTT. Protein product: CASGNRVFGRDRGYMNTEAFF.

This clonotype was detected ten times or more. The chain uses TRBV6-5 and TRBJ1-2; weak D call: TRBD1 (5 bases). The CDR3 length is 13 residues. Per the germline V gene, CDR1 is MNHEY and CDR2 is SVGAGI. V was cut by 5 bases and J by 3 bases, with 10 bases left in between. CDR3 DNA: TGTGCCAGCAGTAGAGGGGCCGACTATGGCTACACCTTC. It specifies CASSRGADYGYTF.

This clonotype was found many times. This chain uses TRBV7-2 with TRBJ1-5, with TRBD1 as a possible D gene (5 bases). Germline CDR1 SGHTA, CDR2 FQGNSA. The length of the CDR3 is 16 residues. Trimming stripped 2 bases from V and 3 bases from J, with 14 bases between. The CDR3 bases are TGTGCCAGCAGCTTAAACGGGGGTTCCAACAATCAGCCCCAGCATTTT. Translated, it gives CASSLNGGSNNQPQHF.

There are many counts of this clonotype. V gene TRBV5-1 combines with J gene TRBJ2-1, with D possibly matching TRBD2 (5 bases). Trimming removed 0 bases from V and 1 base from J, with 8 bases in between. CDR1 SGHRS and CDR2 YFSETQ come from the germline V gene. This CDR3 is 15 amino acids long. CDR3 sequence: CASSLASGSYNEQFF. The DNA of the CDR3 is TGCGCCAGCAGCTTGGCCTCGGGATCCTACAATGAGCAGTTCTTC.

CDR3 nucleotide sequence: TGTGCCAGCATCCCTCGTTGGGCTAATGAAAAACTGTTTTTT. Its protein is CASIPRWANEKLFF. This sequence joins TRBV7-6 and TRBJ1-4; no clear D. Germline assignment: CDR1 SGHVS and CDR2 FNYEAQ. CDR3 length equals 14 residues. Trimming stripped 7 bases from V and 3 bases from J, with 12 bases between.

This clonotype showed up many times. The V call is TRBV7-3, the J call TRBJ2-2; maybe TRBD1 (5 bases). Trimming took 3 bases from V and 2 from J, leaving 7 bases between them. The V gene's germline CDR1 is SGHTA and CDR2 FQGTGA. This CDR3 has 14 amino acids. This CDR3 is CASSFRANTGELFF. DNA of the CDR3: TGTGCCAGCAGCTTCAGGGCCAACACCGGGGAGCTGTTTTTT.

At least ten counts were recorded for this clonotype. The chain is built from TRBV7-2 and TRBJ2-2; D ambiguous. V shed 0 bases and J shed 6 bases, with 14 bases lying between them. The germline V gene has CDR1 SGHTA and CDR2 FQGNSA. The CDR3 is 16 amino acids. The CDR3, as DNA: TGTGCCAGCAGCTTAGCCCTAAATACACCCCCCGGGGAGCTGTTTTTT. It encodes CASSLALNTPPGELFF.

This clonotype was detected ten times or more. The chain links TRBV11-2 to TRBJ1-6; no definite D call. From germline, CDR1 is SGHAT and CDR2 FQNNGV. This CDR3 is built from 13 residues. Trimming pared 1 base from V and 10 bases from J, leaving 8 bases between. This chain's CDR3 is CASSLVLGSPLHF. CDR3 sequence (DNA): TGTGCCAGCAGCTTAGTCTTGGGCTCACCCCTCCACTTT.

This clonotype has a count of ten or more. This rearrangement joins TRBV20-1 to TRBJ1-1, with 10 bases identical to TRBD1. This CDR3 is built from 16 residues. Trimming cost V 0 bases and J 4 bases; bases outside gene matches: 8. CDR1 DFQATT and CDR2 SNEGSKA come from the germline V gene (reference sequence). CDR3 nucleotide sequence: TGCAGTGCTAGAGACAGGGACAGGGGAGTTTCCACTGAAGCTTTCTTT. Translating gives CSARDRDRGVSTEAFF.

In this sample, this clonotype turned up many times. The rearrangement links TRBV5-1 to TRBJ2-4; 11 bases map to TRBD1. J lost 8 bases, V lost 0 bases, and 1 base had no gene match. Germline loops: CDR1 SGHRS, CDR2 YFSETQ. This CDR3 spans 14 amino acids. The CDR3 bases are TGCGCCAGCAGCTTGGTGGGACAGGGGGACATTCAGTACTTC. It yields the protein CASSLVGQGDIQYF.

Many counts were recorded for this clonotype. The CDR3 nucleotides are TGTGCCAGCAGCTGGAGCCAGGTCGACGGCTACACCTTC. This codes for CASSWSQVDGYTF. The V and J genes are TRBV6-2 or TRBV6-3 and TRBJ1-2; D not resolved. The V gene lost 6 bases and the J gene lost 8 bases, with 16 bases spanning the gap. The CDR3 sequence is 13 residues long. Germline CDR1 is MNHEY and CDR2 is SVGEGT.